The present entry profiles one TCR beta chain with its context. The second PCR ran roughly 6 to 12 cycles with a sample-barcoded 5' primer and J-beta primers. Using its own MiXCR run on the 5' RACE reads, TCRdb lists one record per CDR3 protein. The sample records 1.5 million to 2 million distinct CDR3 sequences, around 42% being singletons. The data originate from a study of blood T cells in healthy people across ages. V was pared by 0 bases and J by 7 bases, with 13 bases of the junction left unmatched. Germline loops: CDR1 LGHNA, CDR2 YSLEER. The CDR3 consists of 18 residues. Roughly 10 milliliters was the volume of peripheral blood drawn from each donor.

Sample: blood. The sequence derives from a human donor in good health. V and J are TRBV4-3 and TRBJ1-5; the match to TRBD1 covers 9 bases. The CDR3 nucleotides read TGCGCCAGCAGCCAAGATGGTGGCGGGACAGGGCAATGGCAGCCCCAGCATTTT. Translating gives CASSQDGGGTGQWQPQHF.